The clone carrying this T cell receptor beta chain has more than one count but fewer than ten. CDR3 length: 15 residues. Per the germline V gene, CDR1 is WSHSY and CDR2 is SAAADI. Via MiXCR, TCRdb re-called the PCR reads, giving one row per CDR3 protein. Of roughly 12,000 distinct CDR3 sequences in the sample, around half were seen once. This specimen belongs to a study of tumor-infiltrating lymphocytes in oesophageal squamous cell carcinoma. This clonotype originated in a male donor with esophageal squamous cell carcinoma. This chain links TRBV10-2 with TRBJ2-3; TRBD2 matches at 7 bases. The J call is in doubt because the DNA end fits TRBJ2-1 better. Sequencing was done on a sample of esophageal tumor tissue. As DNA, the CDR3 is TGCGCCAGCACTACAAGCGGGAATCGGTACAATGAGCAGTTCTTC. Translation gives CASTTSGNRYNEQFF.